This is a list of T cell receptor beta chains from one sample in a study of blood T cell repertoires in COVID-19. Some clones are missing from TCRdb's copy, which holds only in-frame ones; the method was immunoSEQ multiplex PCR. The profile shows 270,000 or so clones, approximately 90% of them singletons. The sample consisted of PBMCs or T cells enriched from blood (not recorded which). The receptors originated from a woman in her forties with acute COVID-19. The CDR3 runs from the conserved cysteine through the conserved F or W. The D gene is left open where the match is weak. Clone size, where shown, is once, few, many, or a class for clones that have expanded.

V gene: TRBV5-6; J gene: TRBJ1-5; D gene: .; clone size: .; CDR3 DNA: TGTGCCAGCAGCCCCGGGTACAAACAGCCCCAGCATTTT; CDR3 protein: CASSPGYKQPQHF
V gene: TRBV5-5; J gene: TRBJ2-7; D gene: .; clone size: .; CDR3 DNA: TGTGCCAGCAGCTTGGAGCGGGTCACCTACGAGCAGTACTTC; CDR3 protein: CASSLERVTYEQYF
V gene: TRBV7-9; J gene: TRBJ1-1; D gene: .; clone size: .; CDR3 DNA: TGTGCCAGCAGTTTTCAGGAGAACACTGAAGCTTTCTTT; CDR3 protein: CASSFQENTEAFF
V gene: TRBV3-1/TRBV3-2; J gene: TRBJ2-1; D gene: TRBD2; clone size: .; CDR3 DNA: TGTGCCAGCAGCCAAATCCGGACTAGCGGGAGTAATGAGCAGTTCTTC; CDR3 protein: CASSQIRTSGSNEQFF
V gene: TRBV27; J gene: TRBJ2-7; D gene: .; clone size: .; CDR3 DNA: TGTGCCAGCAGTTTGGCCGGGACTTCCAGCGAGCAGTACTTC; CDR3 protein: CASSLAGTSSEQYF
V gene: TRBV5-1; J gene: TRBJ1-2; D gene: TRBD1; clone size: once; CDR3 DNA: TGCGCCAGCAGCCCCGACAGGGGGCTGAAACTTCATGGCTACACCTTC; CDR3 protein: CASSPDRGLKLHGYTF
V gene: TRBV7-6; J gene: TRBJ1-1; D gene: TRBD1; clone size: .; CDR3 DNA: TGTGCCAGCAGCGAAGCGGGACAGGGTAGGTCTGAAGCTTTCTTT; CDR3 protein: CASSEAGQGRSEAFF
V gene: TRBV5-3; J gene: TRBJ2-2; D gene: .; clone size: .; CDR3 DNA: TGTGCCCGCGGGGAGCTGTTTTTT; CDR3 protein: CARGELFF
V gene: TRBV7-2; J gene: TRBJ1-1; D gene: .; clone size: .; CDR3 DNA: TGTGCCAGCAGGTTGGGGGGAGGGACGTTCACTGAAGCTTTCTTT; CDR3 protein: CASRLGGGTFTEAFF
V gene: TRBV28; J gene: TRBJ1-1; D gene: .; clone size: .; CDR3 DNA: TGTGCCAGTCAGGGTAACACTGAAGCTTTCTTT; CDR3 protein: CASQGNTEAFF
V gene: TRBV11-3; J gene: TRBJ1-2; D gene: TRBD1; clone size: .; CDR3 DNA: TGTGCCAGCAGCCCGGGACAGGGGACGGGCGGCTACACCTTC; CDR3 protein: CASSPGQGTGGYTF
V gene: TRBV27; J gene: TRBJ1-4; D gene: TRBD1; clone size: .; CDR3 DNA: TGTGCCAGCAGCGGCAGGGGGCACGAAAAACTGTTTTTT; CDR3 protein: CASSGRGHEKLFF